This TCR beta chain derives from a study of T-cell reconstitution after alpha-beta-depleted transplantation in children. On this clonotype: The antigen is undetermined.

Germline loops: CDR1 KGHSH, CDR2 LQKENI. The CDR3 covers 16 residues. V trimming: 4 bases; J trimming: 7 bases; junction bases outside the gene matches: 8. General study findings and limits: Several hundred rapidly expanded clones from non-depleted graft cells reportedly supplied alpha-beta T cells about two months post-transplant. At day 60, the high TCRbeta diversity found in some patients originated from recipient T cells and thymic progenitors that had survived. At the one-year point after transplant, T-cell counts and TCRbeta diversity were found to come mostly from T cells that had been newly produced.

Unique molecular identifiers were used to barcode this TCRbeta library. TCRdb re-analysed the PCR reads in MiXCR, keeping a single row per CDR3 protein. This table has around 450,000 distinct CDR3 sequences, 16% appearing once. The V call is TRBV18, the J call TRBJ2-1, with 12 bases that match TRBD2. The sequencing used PBMCs, mostly from graft donor cells, collected 360 days after TCRalphabeta/CD19-depleted stem cell transplant. The sequence came from a boy under three years old who had a stem cell transplant for Wiskott-Aldrich syndrome, so the T cells may come from the graft donor. CDR3 residues: CASSLLTGTSGNEQFF. CDR3 coding DNA: TGTGCCAGCTCACTACTGACCGGGACTAGCGGGAATGAGCAGTTCTTC.